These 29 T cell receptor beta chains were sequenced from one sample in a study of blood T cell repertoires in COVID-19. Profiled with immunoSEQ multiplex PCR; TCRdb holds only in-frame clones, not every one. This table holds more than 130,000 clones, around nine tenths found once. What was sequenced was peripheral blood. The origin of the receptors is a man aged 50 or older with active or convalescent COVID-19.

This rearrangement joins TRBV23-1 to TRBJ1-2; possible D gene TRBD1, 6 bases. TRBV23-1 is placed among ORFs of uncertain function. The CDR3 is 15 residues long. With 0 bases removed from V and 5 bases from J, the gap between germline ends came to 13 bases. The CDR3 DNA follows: TGCGCCAGCAGTCAATCGACAGGAGTTCGGTATGGCTACACCTTC. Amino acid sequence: CASSQSTGVRYGYTF.

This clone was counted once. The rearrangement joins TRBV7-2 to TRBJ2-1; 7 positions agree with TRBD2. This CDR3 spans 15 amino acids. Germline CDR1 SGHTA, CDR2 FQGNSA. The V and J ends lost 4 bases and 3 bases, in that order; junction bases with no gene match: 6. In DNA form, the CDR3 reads TGTGCCAGCAGCTCGACCGGGACTAACTACAATGAGCAGTTCTTC. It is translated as CASSSTGTNYNEQFF. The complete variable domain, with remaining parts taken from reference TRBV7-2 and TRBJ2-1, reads GAGVSQSPSNKVTEKGKDVELRCDPISGHTALYWYRQSLGQGLEFLIYFQGNSAPDKSGLPSDRFSAERTGGSVSTLTIQRTQQEDSAVYLCASSSTGTNYNEQFFGPGTRLTVL.

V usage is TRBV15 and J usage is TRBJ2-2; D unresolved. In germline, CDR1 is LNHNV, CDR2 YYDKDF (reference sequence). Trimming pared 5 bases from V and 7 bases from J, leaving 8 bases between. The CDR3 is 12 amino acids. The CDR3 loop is CATSEEIGELFF. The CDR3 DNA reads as TGTGCCACCAGCGAGGAGATCGGGGAGCTGTTTTTT. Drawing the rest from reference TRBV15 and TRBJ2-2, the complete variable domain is DAMVIQNPRYQVTQFGKPVTLSCSQTLNHNVMYWYQQKSSQAPKLLFHYYDKDFNNEADTPDNFQSRRPNTSFCFLDIRSPGLGDTAMYLCATSEEIGELFFGEGSRLTVL.

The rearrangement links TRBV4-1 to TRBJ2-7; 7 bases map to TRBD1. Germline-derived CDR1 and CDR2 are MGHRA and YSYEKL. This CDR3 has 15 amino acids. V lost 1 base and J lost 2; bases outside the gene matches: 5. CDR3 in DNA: TGCGCCAGCAGCCAAGGGGGGACAGCAACCTACGAGCAGTACTTC. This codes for CASSQGGTATYEQYF.

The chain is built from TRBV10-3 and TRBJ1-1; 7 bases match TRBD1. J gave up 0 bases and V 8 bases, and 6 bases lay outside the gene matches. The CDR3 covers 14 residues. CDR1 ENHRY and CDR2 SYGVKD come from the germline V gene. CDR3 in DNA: TGTGCCATCGCAAGACAGGGTATGAACACTGAAGCTTTCTTT. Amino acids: CAIARQGMNTEAFF.

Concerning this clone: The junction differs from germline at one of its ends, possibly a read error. CDR3 nucleotide sequence: TGTGCCAGCAGTTTAGGTGAGTTCGAGGGGGAGAACTTC. It translates to CASSLGEFEGENF. The chain couples TRBV28 to TRBJ2-7; maybe TRBD1 (6 bases). CDR3 length equals 13 residues. Germline V lookup: CDR1 MDHEN, CDR2 SYDVKM.

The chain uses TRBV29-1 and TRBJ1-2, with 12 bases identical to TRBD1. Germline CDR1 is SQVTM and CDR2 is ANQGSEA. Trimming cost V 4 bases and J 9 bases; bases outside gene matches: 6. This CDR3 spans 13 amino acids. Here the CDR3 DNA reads TGCAGCGTTGGGGGGACAGGGGGCTCTAGCTACACCTTC. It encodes CSVGGTGGSSYTF. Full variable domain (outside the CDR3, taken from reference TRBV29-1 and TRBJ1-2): SAVISQKPSRDICQRGTSLTIQCQVDSQVTMMFWYRQQPGQSLTLIATANQGSEATYESGFVIDKFPISRPNLTFSTLTVSNMSPEDSSIYLCSVGGTGGSSYTFGSGTRLTVV.

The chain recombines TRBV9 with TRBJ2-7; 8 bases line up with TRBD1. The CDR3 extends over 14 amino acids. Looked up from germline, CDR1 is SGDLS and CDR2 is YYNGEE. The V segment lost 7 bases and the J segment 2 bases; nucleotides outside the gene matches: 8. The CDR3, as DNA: TGTGCCAGCGGGGACAGGCCAGACCCCTACGAGCAGTACTTC. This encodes CASGDRPDPYEQYF.

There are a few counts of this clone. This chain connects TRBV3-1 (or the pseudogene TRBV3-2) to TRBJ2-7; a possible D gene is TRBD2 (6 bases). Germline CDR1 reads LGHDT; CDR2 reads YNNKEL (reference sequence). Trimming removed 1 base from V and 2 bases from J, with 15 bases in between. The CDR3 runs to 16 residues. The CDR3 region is CASSQGRGRGTYEQYF. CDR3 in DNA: TGTGCCAGCAGCCAAGGACGGGGGAGAGGGACCTACGAGCAGTACTTC.

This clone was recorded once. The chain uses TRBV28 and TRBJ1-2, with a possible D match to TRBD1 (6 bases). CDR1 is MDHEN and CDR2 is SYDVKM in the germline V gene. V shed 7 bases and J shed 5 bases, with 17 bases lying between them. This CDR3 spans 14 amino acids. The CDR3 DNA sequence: TGTGCCAGCACTTCCGGGGGGGGCCTGTATGGCTACACCTTC. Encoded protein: CASTSGGGLYGYTF.

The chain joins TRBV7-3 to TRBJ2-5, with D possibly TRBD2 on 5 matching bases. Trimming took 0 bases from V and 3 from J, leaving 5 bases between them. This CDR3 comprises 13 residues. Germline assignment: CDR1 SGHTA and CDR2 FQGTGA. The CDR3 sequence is CASSLTREETQYF. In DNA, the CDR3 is TGTGCCAGCAGCTTAACGAGGGAAGAGACCCAGTACTTC.

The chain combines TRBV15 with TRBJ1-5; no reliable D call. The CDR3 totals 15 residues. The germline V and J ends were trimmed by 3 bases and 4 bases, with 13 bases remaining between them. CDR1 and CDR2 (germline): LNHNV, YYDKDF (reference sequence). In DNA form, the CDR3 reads TGTGCCACCAGCAGTCACGGGAGAGGGAATCAGCCCCAGCATTTT. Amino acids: CATSSHGRGNQPQHF.

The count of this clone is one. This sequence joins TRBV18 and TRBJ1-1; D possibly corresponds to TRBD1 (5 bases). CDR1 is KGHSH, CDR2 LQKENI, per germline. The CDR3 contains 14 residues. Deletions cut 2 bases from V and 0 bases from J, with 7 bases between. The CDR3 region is CASSPRGLNTEAFF. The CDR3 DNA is TGTGCCAGCTCACCAAGGGGTTTGAACACTGAAGCTTTCTTT.

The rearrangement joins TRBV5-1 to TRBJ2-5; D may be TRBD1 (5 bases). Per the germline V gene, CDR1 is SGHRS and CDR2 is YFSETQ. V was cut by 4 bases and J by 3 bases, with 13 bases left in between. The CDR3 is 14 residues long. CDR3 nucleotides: TGCGCCAGCAGCCGCAGGGTAGAGGAAGAGACCCAGTACTTC. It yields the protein CASSRRVEEETQYF.

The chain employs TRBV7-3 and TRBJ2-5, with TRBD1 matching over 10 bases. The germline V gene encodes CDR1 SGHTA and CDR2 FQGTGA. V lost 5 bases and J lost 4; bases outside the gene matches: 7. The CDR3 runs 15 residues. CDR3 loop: CASSGTGVKGETQYF. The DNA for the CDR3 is TGTGCCAGCAGCGGGACAGGGGTTAAGGGAGAGACCCAGTACTTC.

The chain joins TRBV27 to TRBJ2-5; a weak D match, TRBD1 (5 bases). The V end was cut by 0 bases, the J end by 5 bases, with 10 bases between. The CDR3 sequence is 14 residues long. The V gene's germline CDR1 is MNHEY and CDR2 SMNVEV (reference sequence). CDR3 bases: TGTGCCAGCAGTTTATCGCAGGGCAGGGAGACCCAGTACTTC. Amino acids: CASSLSQGRETQYF.

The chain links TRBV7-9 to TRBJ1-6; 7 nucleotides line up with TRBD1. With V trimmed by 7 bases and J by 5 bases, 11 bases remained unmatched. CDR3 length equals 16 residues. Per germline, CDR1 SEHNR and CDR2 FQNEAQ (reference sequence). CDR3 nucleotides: TGTGCCAGCACCCCGCCGGCCGACAGGGATAATTCACCCCTCCACTTT. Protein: CASTPPADRDNSPLHF.

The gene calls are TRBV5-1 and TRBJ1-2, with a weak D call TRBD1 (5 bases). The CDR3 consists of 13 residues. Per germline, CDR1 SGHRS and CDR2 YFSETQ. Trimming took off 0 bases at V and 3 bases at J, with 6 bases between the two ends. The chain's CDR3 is CASSLETDYGYTF. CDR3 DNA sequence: TGCGCCAGCAGCTTGGAGACAGACTATGGCTACACCTTC.

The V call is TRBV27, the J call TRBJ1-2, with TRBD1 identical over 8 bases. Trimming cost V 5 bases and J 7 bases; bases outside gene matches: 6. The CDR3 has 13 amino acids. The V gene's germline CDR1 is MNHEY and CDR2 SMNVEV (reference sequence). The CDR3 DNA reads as TGTGCCAGCAGTATAACGCAGGGGGCTGGCTACACCTTC. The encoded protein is CASSITQGAGYTF.

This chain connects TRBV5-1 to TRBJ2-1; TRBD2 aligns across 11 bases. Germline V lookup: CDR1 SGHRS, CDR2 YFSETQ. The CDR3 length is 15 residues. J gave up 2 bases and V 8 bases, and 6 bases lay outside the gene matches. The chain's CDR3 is CARALAGVTYNEQFF. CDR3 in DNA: TGCGCCAGGGCACTAGCGGGGGTGACCTACAATGAGCAGTTCTTC.

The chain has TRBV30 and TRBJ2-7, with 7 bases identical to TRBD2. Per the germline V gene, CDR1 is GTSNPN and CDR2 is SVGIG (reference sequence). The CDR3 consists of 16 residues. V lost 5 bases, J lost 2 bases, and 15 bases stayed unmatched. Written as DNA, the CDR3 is TGTGCCTGGCAGCCGGGAAGGGCTAGCGGAGCCTACGAGCAGTACTTC. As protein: CAWQPGRASGAYEQYF.

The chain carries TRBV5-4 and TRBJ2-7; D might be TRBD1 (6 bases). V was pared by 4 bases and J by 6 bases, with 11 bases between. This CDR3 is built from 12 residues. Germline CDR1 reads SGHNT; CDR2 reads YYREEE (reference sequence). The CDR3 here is CASSHDRLEQYF. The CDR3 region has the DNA TGTGCCAGCAGCCATGACAGGCTCGAGCAGTACTTC. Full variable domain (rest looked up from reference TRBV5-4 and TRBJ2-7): ETGVTQSPTHLIKTRGQQVTLRCSSQSGHNTVSWYQQALGQGPQFIFQYYREEENGRGNFPPRFSGLQFPNYSSELNVNALELDDSALYLCASSHDRLEQYFGPGTRLTVT.

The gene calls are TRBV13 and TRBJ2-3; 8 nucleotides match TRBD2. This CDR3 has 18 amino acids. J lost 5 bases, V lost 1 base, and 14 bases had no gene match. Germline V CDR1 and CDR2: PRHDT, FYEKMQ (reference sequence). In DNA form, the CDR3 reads TGTGCCAGCAGCTTAGTATTGATGCGGGGGGAGGGCGAAGATACGCAGTATTTT. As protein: CASSLVLMRGEGEDTQYF.

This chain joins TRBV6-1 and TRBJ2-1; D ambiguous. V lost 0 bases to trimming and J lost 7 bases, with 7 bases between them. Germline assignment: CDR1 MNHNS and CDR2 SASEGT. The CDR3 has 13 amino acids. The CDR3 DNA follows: TGTGCCAGCAGTGAAGCACTTTCTAATGAGCAGTTCTTC. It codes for CASSEALSNEQFF.

The CDR3 loop is CASSLAGVPGELFF. CDR3 DNA sequence: TGTGCCAGCAGCTTAGCCGGGGTTCCCGGGGAGCTGTTTTTT. V and J are TRBV11-2 and TRBJ2-2, with D perhaps matching TRBD2 (5 bases). The germline CDR1 and CDR2 sequences are SGHAT and FQNNGV. CDR3 length: 14 residues. V was pared by 1 base and J by 6 bases, with 9 bases between.

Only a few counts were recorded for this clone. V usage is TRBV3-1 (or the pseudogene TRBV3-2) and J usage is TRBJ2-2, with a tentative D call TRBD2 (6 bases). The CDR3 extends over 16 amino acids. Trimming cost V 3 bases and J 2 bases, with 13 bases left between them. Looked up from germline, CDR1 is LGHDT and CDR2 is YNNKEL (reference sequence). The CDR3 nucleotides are TGTGCCAGCAGCCACGAGACTAGTGTAAACACCGGGGAGCTGTTTTTT. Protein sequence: CASSHETSVNTGELFF.

The CDR3 spells CSVEADRGGELFF. CDR3 nucleotides: TGCAGCGTTGAAGCTGACCGAGGCGGGGAGCTGTTTTTT. The J gene is TRBJ2-2, the V gene TRBV29-1; D not certain. The V end lost 1 base, the J end lost 7 bases, and 10 bases lay between the germline ends. CDR1 is SQVTM and CDR2 is ANQGSEA in the germline V gene. There are 13 residues in the CDR3.

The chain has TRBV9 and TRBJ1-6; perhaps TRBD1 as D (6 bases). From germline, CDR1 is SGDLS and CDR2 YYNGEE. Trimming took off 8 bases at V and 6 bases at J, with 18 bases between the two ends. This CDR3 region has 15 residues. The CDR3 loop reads CARVLRDTPNSPLHF. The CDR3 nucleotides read TGTGCCAGGGTCCTCCGGGACACACCTAATTCACCCCTCCACTTT.

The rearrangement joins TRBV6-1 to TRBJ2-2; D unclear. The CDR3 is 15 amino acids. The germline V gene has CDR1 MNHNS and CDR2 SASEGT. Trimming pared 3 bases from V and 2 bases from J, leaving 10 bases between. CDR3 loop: CASSDQRVNTGELFF. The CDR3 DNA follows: TGTGCCAGCAGTGACCAGCGCGTTAACACCGGGGAGCTGTTTTTT.